This T cell receptor beta chain stems from a study of identical twins' blood T cells. The study, taken as a whole, reports: Even for out-of-frame TCRbeta, twins reportedly shared V gene usage much more than unrelated donors.

TCRdb passed the 5' RACE reads through MiXCR, listing each CDR3 protein once. The sample shows around 380,000 distinct CDR3 sequences, about 28% of them seen only once. Germline V lookup: CDR1 SGHAT, CDR2 FQNNGV. V lost 1 base, J lost 5 bases, and 11 bases lay in between. There are 15 residues in the CDR3. As for this clonotype: Its antigen is not known.

Sequenced sample: PBMCs. The rearrangement links TRBV11-2 to TRBJ2-2; D is uncertain. The sequence came from a woman aged 18 to 50 in good health. CDR3 loop: CASSLVPEVTGELFF. The CDR3 DNA reads TGTGCCAGCAGCTTAGTCCCCGAAGTGACCGGGGAGCTGTTTTTT.